Shown below are 14 T cell receptor beta chains from a single sample sequenced in a study of radiotherapy plus CTLA-4 blockade in lung cancer. TCRdb's copy holds only in-frame clones and misses some; the assay was immunoSEQ multiplex PCR. The sample lists 45,000 to 55,000 clones, 70% to 90% occurring once. The sequencing used peripheral blood, collected from a patient treated with radiotherapy plus ipilimumab. Receptor source: a human donor with non-small cell lung cancer whose response to radiotherapy plus ipilimumab could not be evaluated.

V gene TRBV19 combines with J gene TRBJ1-5; TRBD1 matches at 7 bases. CDR1 is LNHDA, CDR2 SQIVND, per germline (reference sequence). The trim removed 6 bases at V and 5 bases at J, leaving 4 bases unmatched. CDR3 length equals 13 residues. CDR3 coding DNA: TGTGCCAGTAGGGACAGGAGCGATCAGCCCCAGCATTTT. Protein: CASRDRSDQPQHF.

CDR3 sequence: CASSPSGGINTGELFF. CDR3 nucleotides: TGTGCCAGCAGCCCATCCGGGGGGATAAACACCGGGGAGCTGTTTTTT. The V and J genes are TRBV9 and TRBJ2-2; 7 nucleotides agree with TRBD2. The junction had 8 bases not matched to a gene; V was cut back by 4 bases and J by 2 bases. Per the germline V gene, CDR1 is SGDLS and CDR2 is YYNGEE. This CDR3 has 16 residues.

This clone was counted a single time. The chain's CDR3 is CASSLAGGPQETQYF. For the CDR3, the DNA is TGTGCCAGCAGCTTAGCGGGAGGGCCTCAAGAGACCCAGTACTTC. The V gene is TRBV5-4, the J gene TRBJ2-5, with 10 positions matching TRBD2. The CDR3 covers 15 residues. The ends lost 2 bases at V and 2 bases at J; junction bases unmatched: 3. The V gene's germline CDR1 is SGHNT and CDR2 YYREEE (reference sequence).

The V gene is TRBV6-5, the J gene TRBJ1-2; a possible D gene is TRBD1 (5 bases). Germline assignment: CDR1 MNHEY and CDR2 SVGAGI. Trimming left V 4 bases short and J 8 bases short, with 17 bases between. The CDR3 consists of 14 residues. CDR3 coding DNA: TGTGCCAGCAGTTCGGGGGAGAGAGTTGGGGGCTACACCTTC. Its translation: CASSSGERVGGYTF.

This clone has just a few counts. This sequence joins TRBV9 and TRBJ2-3, with no clear D. Trimming took 3 bases from V and 0 from J, leaving 2 bases between them. The CDR3 contains 12 residues. Germline CDR1 reads SGDLS; CDR2 reads YYNGEE. In DNA form, the CDR3 reads TGTGCCAGCAGCGCGAGCACAGATACGCAGTATTTT. It yields the protein CASSASTDTQYF. Combining the CDR3 with reference TRBV9 and TRBJ2-3 gives the whole variable domain DSGVTQTPKHLITATGQRVTLRCSPRSGDLSVYWYQQSLDQGLQFLIQYYNGEERAKGNILERFSAQQFPDLHSELNLSSLELGDSALYFCASSASTDTQYFGPGTRLTVL.

The chain carries TRBV21-1 and TRBJ2-2; TRBD2 is the table's D call, not checked against the DNA. TRBV21-1 is recorded as a pseudogene. This CDR3 has 16 residues. CDR3 in DNA: TGTGCCAGCTGTCCTAAAGGCGCAGAGGAGACCGGGGAGCTGTTTTTT. It translates to CASCPKGAEETGELFF.

The rearrangement links TRBV15 to TRBJ2-5; 8 bases match TRBD2. The J call may be mistaken, given a closer DNA end match to TRBJ2-7. Germline CDR1 reads LNHNV; CDR2 reads YYDKDF (reference sequence). The length of the CDR3 is 16 residues. CDR3: CATSRDRTSLSYEQYF. The CDR3 region has the DNA TGTGCCACCAGCAGAGACCGGACTAGCCTCTCCTACGAGCAGTACTTC.

The V and J genes are TRBV7-2 and TRBJ2-5; tentative D call: TRBD1 (6 bases). Trimming cost V 5 bases and J 4 bases, with 14 bases left between them. Per germline, CDR1 SGHTA and CDR2 FQGNSA. This CDR3 is 14 amino acids long. CDR3 loop: CASSHTGYGETQYF. CDR3 in DNA: TGTGCCAGCAGCCACACAGGGTACGGAGAGACCCAGTACTTC.

This clone was picked up a small number of times. J is TRBJ1-1 and V is TRBV11-2, with D unclear. The germline V and J ends were trimmed by 2 bases and 1 base, with 11 bases remaining between them. From germline, CDR1 is SGHAT and CDR2 FQNNGV. The CDR3 extends over 15 amino acids. The chain's CDR3 is CASSLRGFGNTEAFF. CDR3 sequence (DNA): TGTGCCAGCAGCTTACGAGGGTTTGGGAACACTGAAGCTTTCTTT. Combining the CDR3 with reference TRBV11-2 and TRBJ1-1 gives the whole variable domain EAGVAQSPRYKIIEKRQSVAFWCNPISGHATLYWYQQILGQGPKLLIQFQNNGVVDDSQLPKDRFSAERLKGVDSTLKIQPAKLEDSAVYLCASSLRGFGNTEAFFGQGTRLTVV.

Only one count was recorded for this clone. This chain's CDR3 is CASSQGTERDRGNTIYF. CDR3 sequence (DNA): TGCGCCAGCAGTCAAGGAACCGAACGGGACAGAGGAAACACCATATATTTT. This chain links TRBV23-1 with TRBJ1-3; TRBD1 aligns across 7 bases. TRBV23-1 is placed among ORFs of uncertain function. The CDR3 extends over 17 amino acids. Unmatched junction bases numbered 11, after V lost 2 bases and J lost 4 bases.

This chain connects TRBV19 to TRBJ1-3, with D possibly being TRBD1 (6 bases). The CDR3 length is 14 residues. CDR1 and CDR2 (germline): LNHDA, SQIVND (reference sequence). V lost 6 bases and J lost 0, with 9 bases in between. In nucleotides, the CDR3 is TGTGCCAGTAGCGAAGGGGGCTCTGGAAACACCATATATTTT. It specifies CASSEGGSGNTIYF.

V and J are TRBV7-9 and TRBJ2-3; D is possibly TRBD1 (6 bases). V was shortened by 7 bases and J by 5 bases, with 10 bases between the two germline ends. Germline CDR1 SEHNR, CDR2 FQNEAQ (reference sequence). CDR3 size: 12 residues. The CDR3 sequence is CASTYREDTQYF. The DNA for the CDR3 is TGTGCCAGCACCTACAGGGAAGATACGCAGTATTTT. The complete variable domain, with remaining parts taken from reference TRBV7-9 and TRBJ2-3, reads DTGVSQNPRHKITKRGQNVTFRCDPISEHNRLYWYRQTLGQGPEFLTYFQNEAQLEKSRLLSDRFSAERPKGSFSTLEIQRTEQGDSAMYLCASTYREDTQYFGPGTRLTVL.

The V gene is TRBV6-5, the J gene TRBJ2-3, with no clear D. V was trimmed by 8 bases and J by 6 bases, leaving 15 bases between them. This CDR3 contains 13 residues. Germline V gene lookup returns CDR1 MNHEY and CDR2 SVGAGI. This chain's CDR3 is CASSIRVSDTQYF. In DNA, the CDR3 is TGTGCCAGCTCCATACGCGTGTCCGATACGCAGTATTTT.

In this sample, this clone turned up once. This chain joins TRBV5-1 and TRBJ2-1; 9 bases agree with TRBD2. CDR1 is SGHRS and CDR2 is YFSETQ in the germline V gene. The CDR3 has 15 amino acids. V lost 1 base and J lost 7; bases outside the gene matches: 6. CDR3 residues: CASSLSSGRYNEQFF. In DNA, the CDR3 is TGCGCCAGCAGCTTGAGTAGCGGGAGATATAATGAGCAGTTCTTC.